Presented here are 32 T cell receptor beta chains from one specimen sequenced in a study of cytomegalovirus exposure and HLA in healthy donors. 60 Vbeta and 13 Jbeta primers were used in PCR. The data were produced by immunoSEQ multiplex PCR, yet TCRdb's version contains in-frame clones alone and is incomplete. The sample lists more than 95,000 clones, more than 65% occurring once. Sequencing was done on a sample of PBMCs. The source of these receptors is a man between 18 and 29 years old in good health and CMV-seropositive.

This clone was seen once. This chain's CDR3 is CASSSTLAGGYTDTQYF. The CDR3 DNA sequence: TGTGCCAGCAGCTCGACCTTAGCGGGGGGGTACACAGATACGCAGTATTTT. The V and J genes are TRBV11-2 and TRBJ2-3; 11 bases match TRBD2. V trimming: 4 bases; J trimming: 2 bases; junction bases outside the gene matches: 8. CDR1 and CDR2 (germline): SGHAT, FQNNGV. The CDR3 runs to 17 residues.

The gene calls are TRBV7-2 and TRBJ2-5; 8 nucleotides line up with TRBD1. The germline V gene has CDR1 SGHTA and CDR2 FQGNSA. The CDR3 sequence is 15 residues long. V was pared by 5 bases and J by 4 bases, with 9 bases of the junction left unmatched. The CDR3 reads CASSQGAAAGETQYF. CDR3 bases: TGTGCCAGCAGCCAGGGGGCAGCGGCCGGAGAGACCCAGTACTTC.

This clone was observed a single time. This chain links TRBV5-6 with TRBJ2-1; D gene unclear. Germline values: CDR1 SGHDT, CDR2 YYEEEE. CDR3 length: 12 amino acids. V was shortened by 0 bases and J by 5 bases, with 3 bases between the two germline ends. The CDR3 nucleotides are TGTGCCAGCAGCTTGGCGGACAATGAGCAGTTCTTC. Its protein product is CASSLADNEQFF.

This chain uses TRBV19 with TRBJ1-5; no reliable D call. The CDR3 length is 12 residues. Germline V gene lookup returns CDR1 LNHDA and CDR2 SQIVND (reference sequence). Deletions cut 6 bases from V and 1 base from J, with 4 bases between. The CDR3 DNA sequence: TGTGCCAGTAGGGGCAGCAATCAGCCCCAGCATTTT. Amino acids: CASRGSNQPQHF.

The CDR3 bases are TGTGCCATCAAGCTAGCGGAACCTACAGATACGCAGTATTTT. Protein sequence: CAIKLAEPTDTQYF. This chain joins TRBV10-3 and TRBJ2-3; 7 bases are a match to TRBD2. Germline V CDR1 and CDR2: ENHRY, SYGVKD. The V segment lost 7 bases and the J segment 3 bases; nucleotides outside the gene matches: 7. This CDR3 is 14 amino acids long.

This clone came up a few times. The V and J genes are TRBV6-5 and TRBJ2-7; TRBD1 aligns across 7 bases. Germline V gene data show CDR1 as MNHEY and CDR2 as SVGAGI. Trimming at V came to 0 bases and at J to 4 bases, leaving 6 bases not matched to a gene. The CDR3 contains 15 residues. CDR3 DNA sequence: TGTGCCAGCAGTTACTCACGGACAGGCCCGTACGAGCAGTACTTC. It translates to CASSYSRTGPYEQYF.

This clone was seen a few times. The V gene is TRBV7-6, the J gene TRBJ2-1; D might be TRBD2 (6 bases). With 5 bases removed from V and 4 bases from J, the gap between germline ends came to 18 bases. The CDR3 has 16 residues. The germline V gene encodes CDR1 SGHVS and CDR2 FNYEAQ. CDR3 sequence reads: CASSLLDGSGYNEQFF. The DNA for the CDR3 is TGTGCCAGCAGCCTCCTGGACGGGAGTGGTTACAATGAGCAGTTCTTC.

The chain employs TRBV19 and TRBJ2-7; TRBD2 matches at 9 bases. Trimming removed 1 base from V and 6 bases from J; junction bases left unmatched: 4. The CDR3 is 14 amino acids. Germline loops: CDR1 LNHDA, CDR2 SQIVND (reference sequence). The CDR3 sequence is CASSIALAGPEQYF. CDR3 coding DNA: TGTGCCAGTAGTATAGCCCTAGCGGGACCCGAGCAGTACTTC.

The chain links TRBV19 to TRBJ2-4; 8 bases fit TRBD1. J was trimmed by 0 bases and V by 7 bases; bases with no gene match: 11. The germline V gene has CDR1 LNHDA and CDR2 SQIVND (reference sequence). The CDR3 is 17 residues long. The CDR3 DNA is TGTGCCAGTACGGACAGGGAGTTTTCGCTAGCCAAAAACATTCAGTACTTC. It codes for CASTDREFSLAKNIQYF. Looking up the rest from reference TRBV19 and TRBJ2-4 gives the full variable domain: DGGITQSPKYLFRKEGQNVTLSCEQNLNHDAMYWYRQDPGQGLRLIYYSQIVNDFQKGDIAEGYSVSREKKESFPLTVTSAQKNPTAFYLCASTDREFSLAKNIQYFGAGTRLSVL.

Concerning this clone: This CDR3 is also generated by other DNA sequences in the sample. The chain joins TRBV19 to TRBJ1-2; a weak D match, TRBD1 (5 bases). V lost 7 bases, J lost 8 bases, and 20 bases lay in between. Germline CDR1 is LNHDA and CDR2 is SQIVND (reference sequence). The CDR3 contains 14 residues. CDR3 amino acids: CASTTAVGGRGYTF. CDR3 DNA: TGTGCCAGTACTACGGCCGTCGGGGGTCGGGGCTACACCTTC.

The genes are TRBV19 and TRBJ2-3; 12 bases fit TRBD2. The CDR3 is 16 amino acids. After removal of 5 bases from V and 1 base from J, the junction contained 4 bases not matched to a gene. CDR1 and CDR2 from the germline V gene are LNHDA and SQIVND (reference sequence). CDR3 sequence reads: CASSARLAGGTDTQYF. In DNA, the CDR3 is TGTGCCAGTAGTGCGAGACTAGCGGGGGGCACAGATACGCAGTATTTT.

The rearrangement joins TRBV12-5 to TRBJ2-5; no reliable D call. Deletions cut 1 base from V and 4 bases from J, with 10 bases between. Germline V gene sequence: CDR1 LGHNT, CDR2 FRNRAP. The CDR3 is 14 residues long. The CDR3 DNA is TGTGCTAGTGGTTTGGCCCCGGAGAGAGAGACCCAGTACTTC. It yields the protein CASGLAPERETQYF. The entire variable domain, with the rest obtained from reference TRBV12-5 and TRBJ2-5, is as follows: DARVTQTPRHKVTEMGQEVTMRCQPILGHNTVFWYRQTMMQGLELLAYFRNRAPLDDSGMPKDRFSAEMPDATLATLKIQPSEPRDSAVYFCASGLAPERETQYFGPGTRLLVL.

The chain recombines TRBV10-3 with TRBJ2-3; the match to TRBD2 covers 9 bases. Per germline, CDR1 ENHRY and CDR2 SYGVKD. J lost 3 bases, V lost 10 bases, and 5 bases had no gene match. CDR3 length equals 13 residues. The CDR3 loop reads CATYSGRTDTQYF. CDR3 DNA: TGTGCCACTTATAGCGGGAGAACAGATACGCAGTATTTT.

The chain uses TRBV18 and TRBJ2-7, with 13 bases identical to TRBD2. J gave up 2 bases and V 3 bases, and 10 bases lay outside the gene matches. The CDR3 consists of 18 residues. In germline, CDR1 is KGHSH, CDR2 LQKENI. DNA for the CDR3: TGTGCCAGCTCACCCCGACCGCCGGGACTAGCGGGGACCTACGAGCAGTACTTC. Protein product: CASSPRPPGLAGTYEQYF.

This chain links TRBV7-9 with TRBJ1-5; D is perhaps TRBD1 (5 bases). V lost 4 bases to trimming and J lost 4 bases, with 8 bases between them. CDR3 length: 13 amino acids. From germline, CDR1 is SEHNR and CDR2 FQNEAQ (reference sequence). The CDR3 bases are TGTGCCAGCAGCTGGGGGGATAATCAGCCCCAGCATTTT. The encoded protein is CASSWGDNQPQHF.

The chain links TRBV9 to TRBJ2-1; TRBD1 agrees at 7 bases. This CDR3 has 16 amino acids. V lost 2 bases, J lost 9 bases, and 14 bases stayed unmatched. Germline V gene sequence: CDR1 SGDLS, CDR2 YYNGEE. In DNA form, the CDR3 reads TGTGCCAGCAGCGTGGGCCGGGACAGCGGTATCACTGAGCAGTTCTTC. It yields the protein CASSVGRDSGITEQFF.

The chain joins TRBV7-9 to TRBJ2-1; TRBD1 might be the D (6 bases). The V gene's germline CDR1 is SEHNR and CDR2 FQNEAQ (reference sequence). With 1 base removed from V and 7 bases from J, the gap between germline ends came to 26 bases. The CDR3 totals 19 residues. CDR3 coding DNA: TGTGCCAGCAGCTTAGTCAACCTACTGACAGGTCGGTCTAAGAATGAGCAGTTCTTC. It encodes CASSLVNLLTGRSKNEQFF.

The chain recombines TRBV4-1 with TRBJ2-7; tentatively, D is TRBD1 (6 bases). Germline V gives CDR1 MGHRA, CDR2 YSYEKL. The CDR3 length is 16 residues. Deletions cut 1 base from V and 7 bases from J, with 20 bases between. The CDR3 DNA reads TGCGCCAGCAGCCAAGCGATGACAGGACCACAGGGAGAGCAGTACTTC. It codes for CASSQAMTGPQGEQYF.

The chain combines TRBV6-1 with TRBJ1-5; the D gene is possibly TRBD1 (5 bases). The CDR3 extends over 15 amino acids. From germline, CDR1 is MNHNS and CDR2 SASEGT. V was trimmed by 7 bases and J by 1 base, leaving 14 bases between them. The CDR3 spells CASIVTVGSNQPQHF. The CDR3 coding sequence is TGTGCCAGCATTGTGACAGTTGGAAGCAATCAGCCCCAGCATTTT.

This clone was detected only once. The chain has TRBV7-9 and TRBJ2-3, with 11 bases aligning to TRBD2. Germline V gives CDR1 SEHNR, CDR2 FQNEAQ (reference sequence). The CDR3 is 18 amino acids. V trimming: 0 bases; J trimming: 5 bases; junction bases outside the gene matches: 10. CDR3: CASSLATFSGRAGDTQYF. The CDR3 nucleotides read TGTGCCAGCAGCTTAGCGACATTTAGCGGGAGGGCCGGAGATACGCAGTATTTT.

CDR3 bases: TGTGCCACGCTGAGACAGGCAGGGTCACCCCTCCACTTT. It specifies CATLRQAGSPLHF. The chain has TRBV10-3 and TRBJ1-6; possible D gene TRBD1, 6 bases. The V end was cut by 10 bases, the J end by 10 bases, with 17 bases between. This CDR3 spans 13 amino acids. Germline lookup yields CDR1 ENHRY and CDR2 SYGVKD.

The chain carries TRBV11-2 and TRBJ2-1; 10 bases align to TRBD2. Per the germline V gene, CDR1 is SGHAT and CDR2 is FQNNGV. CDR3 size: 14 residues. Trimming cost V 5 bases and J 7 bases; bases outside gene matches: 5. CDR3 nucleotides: TGTGCCAGCAGCCTAGCGGGAGCGGTTAATGAGCAGTTCTTC. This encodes CASSLAGAVNEQFF. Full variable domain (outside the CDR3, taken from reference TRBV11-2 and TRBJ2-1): EAGVAQSPRYKIIEKRQSVAFWCNPISGHATLYWYQQILGQGPKLLIQFQNNGVVDDSQLPKDRFSAERLKGVDSTLKIQPAKLEDSAVYLCASSLAGAVNEQFFGPGTRLTVL.

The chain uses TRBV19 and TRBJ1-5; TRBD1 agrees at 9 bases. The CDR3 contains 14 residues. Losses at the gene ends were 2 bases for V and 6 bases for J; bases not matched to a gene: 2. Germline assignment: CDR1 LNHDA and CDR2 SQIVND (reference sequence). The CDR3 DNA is TGTGCCAGTAGTATAAACAGGGGGCTTCAGCCCCAGCATTTT. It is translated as CASSINRGLQPQHF.

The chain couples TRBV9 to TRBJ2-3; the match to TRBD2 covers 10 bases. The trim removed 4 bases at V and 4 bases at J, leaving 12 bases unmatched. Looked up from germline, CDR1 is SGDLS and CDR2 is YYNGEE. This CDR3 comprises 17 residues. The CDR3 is CASSPNFGTSVPDTQYF. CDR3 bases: TGTGCCAGCAGCCCGAACTTTGGGACTAGCGTTCCAGATACGCAGTATTTT.

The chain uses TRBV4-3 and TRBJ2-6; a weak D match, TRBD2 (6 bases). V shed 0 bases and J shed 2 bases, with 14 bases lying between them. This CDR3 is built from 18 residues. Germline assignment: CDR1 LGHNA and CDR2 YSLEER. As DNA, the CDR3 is TGCGCCAGCAGCCAAGATGCGGGACGGCTTACTGGGGCCAACGTCCTGACTTTC. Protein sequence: CASSQDAGRLTGANVLTF.

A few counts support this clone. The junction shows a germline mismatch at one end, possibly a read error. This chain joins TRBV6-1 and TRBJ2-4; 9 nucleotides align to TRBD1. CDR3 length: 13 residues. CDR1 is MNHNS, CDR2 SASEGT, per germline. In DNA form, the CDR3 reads TGTGCCAGCAGTGAAACCCGGACAGGGGACCTCAAGTTC. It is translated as CASSETRTGDLKF.

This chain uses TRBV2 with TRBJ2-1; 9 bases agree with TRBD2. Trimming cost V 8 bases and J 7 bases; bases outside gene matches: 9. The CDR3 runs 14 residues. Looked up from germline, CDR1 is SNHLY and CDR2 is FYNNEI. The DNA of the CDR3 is TGTGCCAGCGAGACTAGCGGAATCCCTAATGAGCAGTTCTTC. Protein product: CASETSGIPNEQFF. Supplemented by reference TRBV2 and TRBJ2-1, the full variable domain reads EPEVTQTPSHQVTQMGQEVILRCVPISNHLYFYWYRQILGQKVEFLVSFYNNEISEKSEIFDDQFSVERPDGSNFTLKIRSTKLEDSAMYFCASETSGIPNEQFFGPGTRLTVL.

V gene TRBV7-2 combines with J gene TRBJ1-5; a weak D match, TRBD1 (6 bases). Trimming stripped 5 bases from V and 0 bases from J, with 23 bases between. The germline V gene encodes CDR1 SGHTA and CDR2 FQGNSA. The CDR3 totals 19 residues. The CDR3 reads CASSRGLWTDSNSNQPQHF. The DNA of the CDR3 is TGTGCCAGCAGCCGCGGACTCTGGACAGACTCAAATAGCAATCAGCCCCAGCATTTT.

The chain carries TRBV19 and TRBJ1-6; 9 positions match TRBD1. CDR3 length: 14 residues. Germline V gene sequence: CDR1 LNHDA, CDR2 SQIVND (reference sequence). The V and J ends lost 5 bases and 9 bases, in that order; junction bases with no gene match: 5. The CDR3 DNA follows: TGTGCCAGTAGTCGGGGACAGGGAATTTCACCCCTCCACTTT. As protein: CASSRGQGISPLHF. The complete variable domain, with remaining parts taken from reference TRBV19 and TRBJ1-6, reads DGGITQSPKYLFRKEGQNVTLSCEQNLNHDAMYWYRQDPGQGLRLIYYSQIVNDFQKGDIAEGYSVSREKKESFPLTVTSAQKNPTAFYLCASSRGQGISPLHFGNGTRLTVT.

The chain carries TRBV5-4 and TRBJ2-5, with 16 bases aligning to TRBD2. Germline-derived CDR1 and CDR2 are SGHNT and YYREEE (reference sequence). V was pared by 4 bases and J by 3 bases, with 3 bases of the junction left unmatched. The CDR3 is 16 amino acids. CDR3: CASSRGTSGGEETQYF. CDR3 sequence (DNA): TGTGCCAGCAGCCGAGGGACTAGCGGGGGGGAAGAGACCCAGTACTTC.

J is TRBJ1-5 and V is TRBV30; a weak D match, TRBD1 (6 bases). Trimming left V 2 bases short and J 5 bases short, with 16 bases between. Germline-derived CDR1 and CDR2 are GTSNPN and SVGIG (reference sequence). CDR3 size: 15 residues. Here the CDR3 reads CAWSHRALLDQPQHF. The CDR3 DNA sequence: TGTGCCTGGAGTCACAGGGCTTTGTTAGATCAGCCCCAGCATTTT.

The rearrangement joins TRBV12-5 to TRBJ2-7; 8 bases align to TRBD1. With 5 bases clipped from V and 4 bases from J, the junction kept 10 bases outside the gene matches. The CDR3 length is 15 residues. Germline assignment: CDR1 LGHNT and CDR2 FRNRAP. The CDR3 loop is CASGPGQGIFYEQYF. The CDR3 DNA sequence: TGTGCTAGTGGTCCCGGACAGGGTATCTTTTACGAGCAGTACTTC.